Listed here are 19 T cell receptor beta chains from one sample, sequenced in a study of blood T cells in healthy people across ages. A second about 7 to 11 cycle PCR used barcoded and J-beta primers. TCRdb itself ran the 5' RACE reads through MiXCR, one entry per CDR3 protein. The profile shows approximately 830,000 distinct CDR3 sequences, 55% to 65% of them singletons. The sample comprised blood. The origin of the receptors is a man aged 25 to 45 in good health.

The chain has TRBV6-1 and TRBJ2-1; D is unclear. Trimming stripped 2 bases from V and 4 bases from J, with 9 bases between. Germline V lookup: CDR1 MNHNS, CDR2 SASEGT. The CDR3 length is 14 residues. CDR3 coding DNA: TGTGCCAGCAGTGAAAGGCCAGAATACAATGAGCAGTTCTTC. Translated, it gives CASSERPEYNEQFF.

The rearrangement joins TRBV29-1 to TRBJ2-2, with a weak D call TRBD2 (5 bases). Germline-derived CDR1 and CDR2 are SQVTM and ANQGSEA. The CDR3 is 13 amino acids. V lost 4 bases and J 5 bases, leaving 11 bases between the germline ends. The CDR3 region has the DNA TGCAGCGTTGTAGGGAGAGGTACCGGGGAGCTGTTTTTT. It is translated as CSVVGRGTGELFF.

The chain carries TRBV6-6 and TRBJ1-2; D call uncertain. This CDR3 spans 15 amino acids. Germline loops: CDR1 MNHNY, CDR2 SVGAGI (reference sequence). V dropped 2 bases and J dropped 7 bases, with 17 bases sitting between them. This CDR3 is CASSYGPQTIGGYTF. CDR3 DNA: TGTGCCAGCAGTTACGGCCCGCAAACAATTGGTGGCTACACCTTC.

This clonotype was seen more than once but under ten times. V usage is TRBV9 and J usage is TRBJ2-1; TRBD2 aligns across 11 bases. J lost 9 bases, V lost 0 bases, and 5 bases had no gene match. CDR1 is SGDLS and CDR2 is YYNGEE in the germline V gene. CDR3 length: 15 residues. DNA for the CDR3: TGTGCCAGCAGCGTAGGTCTAGCGGGGGGTTCTGAGCAGTTCTTC. Residues: CASSVGLAGGSEQFF.

This chain connects TRBV6-5 to TRBJ2-1; 10 nucleotides match TRBD1. This CDR3 has 14 amino acids. CDR1 MNHEY and CDR2 SVGAGI come from the germline V gene. V lost 5 bases, J lost 9 bases, and 7 bases stayed unmatched. The chain's CDR3 is CASSRDRGLGEQFF. The CDR3 region has the DNA TGTGCCAGCAGTCGGGACAGGGGCTTGGGTGAGCAGTTCTTC.

The chain uses TRBV7-2 and TRBJ2-5; 9 nucleotides align to TRBD1. Germline CDR1 reads SGHTA; CDR2 reads FQGNSA. The CDR3 covers 15 residues. V gave up 4 bases and J gave up 4 bases; unmatched junction bases: 7. CDR3 nucleotide sequence: TGTGCCAGCAGCTGGGGACAGGGTCGGACAGAGACCCAGTACTTC. Translation gives CASSWGQGRTETQYF.

The rearrangement uses TRBV20-1 and TRBJ2-4; 7 nucleotides agree with TRBD1. The end of the DNA is better explained by TRBJ2-7, so the J call may be wrong. The CDR3 contains 13 residues. Germline V CDR1 and CDR2: DFQATT, SNEGSKA (reference sequence). The CDR3 DNA follows: TGCAGTGCTAACAGGGGACAAGCCTACGAGCAGTACTTC. It yields the protein CSANRGQAYEQYF.

J is TRBJ2-4 and V is TRBV27; the D gene is possibly TRBD1 (5 bases). Germline CDR1 and CDR2: MNHEY and SMNVEV (reference sequence). The CDR3 extends over 15 amino acids. V shed 0 bases and J shed 5 bases, with 11 bases lying between them. The DNA of the CDR3 is TGTGCCAGCAGTTTATCCAGGCAGGGCGAAAACATTCAGTACTTC. Translation gives CASSLSRQGENIQYF.

Notes on this clonotype: A junction end diverges from the germline sequence, so it may reflect a read error. The V call is TRBV5-1, the J call TRBJ2-3; 11 bases align to TRBD2. Germline CDR1 and CDR2: SGHRS and YFSETQ. The CDR3 runs 15 residues. CDR3 in amino acids: CASSSGGASTDTQYF. Written as DNA, the CDR3 is TGTGCCAGCAGTAGCGGGGGGGCTAGCACAGATACGCAGTATTTT.

The rearrangement uses TRBV6-1 and TRBJ2-7; 7 bases agree with TRBD1. This CDR3 region has 15 residues. The J segment lost 2 bases and the V segment lost 6 bases, leaving 10 bases of the junction unmatched. Germline CDR1 is MNHNS and CDR2 is SASEGT. The CDR3 loop is CASSEGTDYTYEQYF. CDR3 nucleotide sequence: TGTGCCAGCAGCGAGGGGACAGACTATACCTACGAGCAGTACTTC.

There are a few counts of this clonotype. The V and J genes are TRBV4-2 and TRBJ2-5; 8 nucleotides agree with TRBD2. The CDR3 covers 16 residues. Germline CDR1 LGHNA, CDR2 YNFKEQ. The V segment lost 0 bases and the J segment 4 bases; nucleotides outside the gene matches: 7. The chain's CDR3 is CASSQDSTGGRETQYF. CDR3 coding DNA: TGTGCCAGCAGCCAAGATTCAACGGGGGGGCGAGAGACCCAGTACTTC.

The chain couples TRBV6-6 to TRBJ2-1, with 7 bases that match TRBD2. V lost 7 bases, J lost 3 bases, and 0 bases stayed unmatched. Germline-derived CDR1 and CDR2 are MNHNY and SVGAGI (reference sequence). CDR3 length equals 12 residues. CDR3 sequence reads: CASTGGYNEQFF. The CDR3 region has the DNA TGTGCCAGCACGGGGGGCTACAATGAGCAGTTCTTC.

This clonotype was seen only a few times. This rearrangement joins TRBV11-1 to TRBJ2-6, with TRBD1 matching over 9 bases. Per the germline V gene, CDR1 is SGHAT and CDR2 is FQDESV (reference sequence). J was trimmed by 2 bases and V by 5 bases; bases with no gene match: 28. This CDR3 has 24 amino acids. As DNA, the CDR3 is TGTGCCAGCAGCGGACTCCCCCCGGGACAGGGTATATTTTGGGGTCTGGCTGGGGCCAACGTCCTGACTTTC. It is translated as CASSGLPPGQGIFWGLAGANVLTF.

V usage is TRBV5-1 and J usage is TRBJ2-4; 7 bases match TRBD1. Germline loops: CDR1 SGHRS, CDR2 YFSETQ. The CDR3 runs 15 residues. V dropped 3 bases and J dropped 15; count of bases not matched to a gene: 18. As DNA, the CDR3 is TGCGCCAGCAGCTGGACGACAGGGCCAACCTACGAGCGGTACTTC. Protein sequence: CASSWTTGPTYERYF. The complete variable domain, with remaining parts taken from reference TRBV5-1 and TRBJ2-4, reads KAGVTQTPRYLIKTRGQQVTLSCSPISGHRSVSWYQQTPGQGLQFLFEYFSETQRNKGNFPGRFSGRQFSNSRSEMNVSTLELGDSALYLCASSWTTGPTYERYFGAGTRLSVL.

CDR3 amino acids: CASGYTRHIQYF. The CDR3 region has the DNA TGTGCCAGCGGATACACACGGCACATTCAGTACTTC. The chain employs TRBV6-5 and TRBJ2-4; unclear D gene. This CDR3 region has 12 residues. Trimming took 8 bases from V and 8 from J, leaving 13 bases between them. Germline V gene sequence: CDR1 MNHEY, CDR2 SVGAGI.

This clonotype was detected ten times or more. The chain combines TRBV7-2 with TRBJ2-7; D assignment may be TRBD1 or TRBD2 (5 bases each). V was pared by 1 base and J by 2 bases, with 12 bases between. CDR3 length: 15 amino acids. Germline CDR1 reads SGHTA; CDR2 reads FQGNSA. The CDR3 here is CASSLGGQGAYEQYF. The CDR3 bases are TGTGCCAGCAGCTTAGGCGGGCAGGGTGCCTACGAGCAGTACTTC.

The V call is TRBV20-1, the J call TRBJ2-4; 11 positions agree with TRBD1. The DNA end lines up better with TRBJ2-5; the J call may be wrong. CDR3 size: 13 residues. From germline, CDR1 is DFQATT and CDR2 SNEGSKA (reference sequence). CDR3 region: CSARDRGKETQYF. CDR3 coding DNA: TGCAGTGCTCGGGACAGGGGGAAGGAGACCCAGTACTTC.

CDR3 DNA: TGTGCCAGCAGTTTACACGGAAGCCACAATGAGCAGTTCTTC. Translating gives CASSLHGSHNEQFF. The genes are TRBV28 and TRBJ2-1; unclear D gene. CDR3 length equals 14 residues. The germline V gene has CDR1 MDHEN and CDR2 SYDVKM. V lost 2 bases to trimming and J lost 5 bases, with 10 bases between them.

The chain uses TRBV24-1 and TRBJ2-5; 7 nucleotides agree with TRBD1. This CDR3 has 12 residues. J lost 0 bases, V lost 9 bases, and 0 bases had no gene match. Germline-derived CDR1 and CDR2 are KGHDR and SFDVKD. The CDR3 nucleotides are TGTGCCACCGGGACAGACCAAGAGACCCAGTACTTC. Protein product: CATGTDQETQYF.